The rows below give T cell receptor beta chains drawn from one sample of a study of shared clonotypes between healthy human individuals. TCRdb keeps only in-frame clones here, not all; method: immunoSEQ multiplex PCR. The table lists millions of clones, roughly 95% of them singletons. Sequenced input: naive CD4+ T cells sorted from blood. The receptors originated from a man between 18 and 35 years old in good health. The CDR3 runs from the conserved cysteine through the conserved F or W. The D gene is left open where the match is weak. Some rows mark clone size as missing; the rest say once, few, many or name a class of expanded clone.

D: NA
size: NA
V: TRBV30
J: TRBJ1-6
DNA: TGTGCCTGGAGCCCGCGGGGAGGCAGGGCACGGTCACCCCTCCACTTT
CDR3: CAWSPRGGRARSPLHF

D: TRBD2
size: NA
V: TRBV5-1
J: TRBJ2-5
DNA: TGCGCCAGCAGCTGGACTAGCGGCCAAGAGACCCAGTACTTC
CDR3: CASSWTSGQETQYF

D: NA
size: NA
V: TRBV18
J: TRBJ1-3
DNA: TGTGCCAGCTCACCACCTAATTTCTCTGGAAACACCATATATTTT
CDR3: CASSPPNFSGNTIYF

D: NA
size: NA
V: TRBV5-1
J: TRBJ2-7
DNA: TGCGCCAGCAGCCCAAACAGGGATAAGAGCTCCTACGAGCAGTACTTC
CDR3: CASSPNRDKSSYEQYF

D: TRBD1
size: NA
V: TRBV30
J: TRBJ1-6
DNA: TGTGCCTGGAGTGTATGGACGGGCCCGGGGACAGCGAATTCACCCCTCCACTTT
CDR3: CAWSVWTGPGTANSPLHF

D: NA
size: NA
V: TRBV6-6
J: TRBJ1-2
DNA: TGTGCCAGCAGTTACAGGTCAGACTATGGCTACACCTTC
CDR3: CASSYRSDYGYTF

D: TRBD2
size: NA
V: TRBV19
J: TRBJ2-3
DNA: TGTGCCAGTAGTCTCGGGGGGGCCCAAGATACGCAGTATTTT
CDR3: CASSLGGAQDTQYF

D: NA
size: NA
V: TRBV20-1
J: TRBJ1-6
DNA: TGCAGTGCTAGCGAAGCCTCACCCCTCCACTTT
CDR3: CSASEASPLHF

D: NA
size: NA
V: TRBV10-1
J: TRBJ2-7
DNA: TGCGCCAGCAGTGATAATCCGAGACTAGGACCCTACGAGCAGTACTTC
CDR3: CASSDNPRLGPYEQYF

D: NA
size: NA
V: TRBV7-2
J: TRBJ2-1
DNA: TGTGCCAGCAGCTTGAGGGAAACCAATGAGCAGTTCTTC
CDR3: CASSLRETNEQFF

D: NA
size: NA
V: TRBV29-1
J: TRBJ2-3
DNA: TGCAGCGCCAGACGCACAGATACGCAGTATTTT
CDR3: CSARRTDTQYF

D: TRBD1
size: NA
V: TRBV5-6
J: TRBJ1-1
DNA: TGTGCCAGCAGCTTTTCAGGGGGTTTAGGGCCCGCGCACGTAGCTTTCTTT
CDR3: CASSFSGGLGPAHVAFF

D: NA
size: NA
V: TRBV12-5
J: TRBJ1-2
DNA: TGTGCTAGTGGCCCGACAGACTATGGCTACACCTTC
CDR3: CASGPTDYGYTF

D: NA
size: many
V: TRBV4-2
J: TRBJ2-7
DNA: TGTGCCAGCAGCCGGGGAATAGGACAGTCCTACGAGCAGTACTTC
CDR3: CASSRGIGQSYEQYF

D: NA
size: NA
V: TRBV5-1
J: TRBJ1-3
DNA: TGCGCCAGCAGCTTGGGGACAGCGAGAAACTCTGGAAACACCATATATTTT
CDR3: CASSLGTARNSGNTIYF

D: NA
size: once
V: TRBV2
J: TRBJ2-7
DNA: TGTGCCAGCAGTGATCAAGTCGCCGAGCAGTACTTC
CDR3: CASSDQVAEQYF

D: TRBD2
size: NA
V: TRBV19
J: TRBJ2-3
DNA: TGTGCCAGCTCGGGACTAGCGGAACGCACAGATACGCAGTATTTT
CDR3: CASSGLAERTDTQYF

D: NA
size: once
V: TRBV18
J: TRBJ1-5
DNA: TGTGCCAGCTCACCGGCAGGCAGGGCAATGCAGCCCCAGCATTTT
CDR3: CASSPAGRAMQPQHF

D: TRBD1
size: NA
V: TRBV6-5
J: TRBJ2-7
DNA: TGTGCCAGCAGGCCCTCCGGGACAGGCAACCAGCAGTACTTC
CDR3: CASRPSGTGNQQYF

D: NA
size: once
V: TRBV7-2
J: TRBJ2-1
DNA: TGTGCCAGCAGTTTAGCGGAAAGCTCCTACAATGAGCAGTTCTTC
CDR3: CASSLAESSYNEQFF

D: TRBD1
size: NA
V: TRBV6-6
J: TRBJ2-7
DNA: TGTGCCAGCAGTTACATTGGACAGGGGACCTACGAGCAGTACTTC
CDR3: CASSYIGQGTYEQYF

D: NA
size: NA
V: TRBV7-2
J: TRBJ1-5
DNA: TGTGCCAGCAGGGCTCCAGGGGCGCAGAATCAGCCCCAGCATTTT
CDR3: CASRAPGAQNQPQHF

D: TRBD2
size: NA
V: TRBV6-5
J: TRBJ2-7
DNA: TGTGCCAGCAGCCGGGAGGGAGTAGAGCAGTACTTC
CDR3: CASSREGVEQYF

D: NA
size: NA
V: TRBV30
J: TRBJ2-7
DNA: TGTGCCTGGAGCAAGGGGCCCTACGAGCAGTACTTC
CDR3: CAWSKGPYEQYF

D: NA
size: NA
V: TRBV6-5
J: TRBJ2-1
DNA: TGTGCCAGCGCTAGGGAATCCTACAATGAGCAGTTCTTC
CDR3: CASARESYNEQFF

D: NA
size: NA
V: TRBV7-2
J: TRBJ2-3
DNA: TGTGCCAGCAGTCCTAGCGCTAGCACAGATACGCAGTATTTT
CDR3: CASSPSASTDTQYF